These T cell receptor beta chains were read from a single sample in a study of cytomegalovirus exposure and HLA in healthy donors. Data came from immunoSEQ multiplex PCR; TCRdb stores just in-frame clones and leaves some out. Recorded for this sample: approximately 100,000 clones. The sample comprised PBMCs. Receptors were obtained from a man aged 45-60 years in good health and CMV-seronegative. Each CDR3 is given with its conserved first and last residue. The D gene is left open where the match is weak.

j_gene: TRBJ1-5
v_gene: TRBV18
d_gene: NA
CDR3nt: TGTGCCAGCTCAATAGATAGCAATCAGCCCCAGCATTTT
CDR3aa: CASSIDSNQPQHF

j_gene: TRBJ1-1
v_gene: TRBV19
d_gene: TRBD1
CDR3nt: TGTGCCAGTAGTGCCTCAGGGGGCACTGAAGCTTTCTTT
CDR3aa: CASSASGGTEAFF

j_gene: TRBJ1-2
v_gene: TRBV5-1
d_gene: NA
CDR3nt: TGCGCCAGCAGCTCAACCAGTAACTATGGCTACACCTTC
CDR3aa: CASSSTSNYGYTF

j_gene: TRBJ2-7
v_gene: TRBV5-1
d_gene: TRBD1
CDR3nt: TGCGCCAGCAGCCTGGTGGTCGGGACAGGTGGCTACGAGCAGTACTTC
CDR3aa: CASSLVVGTGGYEQYF

j_gene: TRBJ1-1
v_gene: TRBV7-2
d_gene: TRBD1
CDR3nt: TGTGCCAGCAGCTTCTATACAGGGGACACTGAAGCTTTCTTT
CDR3aa: CASSFYTGDTEAFF

j_gene: TRBJ1-2
v_gene: TRBV29-1
d_gene: NA
CDR3nt: TGCAGCGTTGGGGAGGGGGGGCATAAGGGCTACACCTTC
CDR3aa: CSVGEGGHKGYTF

j_gene: TRBJ1-6
v_gene: TRBV7-9
d_gene: NA
CDR3nt: TGTGCCAGCAGCTTAGGAGGCGGGATTAATTCACCCCTCCACTTT
CDR3aa: CASSLGGGINSPLHF

j_gene: TRBJ2-7
v_gene: TRBV12-5
d_gene: NA
CDR3nt: TGTGCTAGTGGTTTTAGCGGAACCTACGAGCAGTACTTC
CDR3aa: CASGFSGTYEQYF

j_gene: TRBJ1-4
v_gene: TRBV18
d_gene: TRBD1
CDR3nt: TGTGCCAGCTCTCGGGACAGCAGTAATGAAAAACTGTTTTTT
CDR3aa: CASSRDSSNEKLFF

j_gene: TRBJ2-7
v_gene: TRBV7-6
d_gene: NA
CDR3nt: TGTGCCAGCAGCTCGGTCCCACTAGTGACTCTTCCCGAGCAGTACTTC
CDR3aa: CASSSVPLVTLPEQYF

j_gene: TRBJ1-1
v_gene: TRBV14
d_gene: NA
CDR3nt: TGTGCCAGCAGCCATACACCAGGGTCCCGCACTGAAGCTTTCTTT
CDR3aa: CASSHTPGSRTEAFF

j_gene: TRBJ2-7
v_gene: TRBV4-3
d_gene: TRBD1
CDR3nt: TGCGCCAGCAGCCAAGTGGGACAGGGAGGGAAGCAGTACTTC
CDR3aa: CASSQVGQGGKQYF

j_gene: TRBJ2-4
v_gene: TRBV13
d_gene: NA
CDR3nt: TGTGCCAGCAGCTCGACAGAGCTAGCCAAAAACATTCAGTACTTC
CDR3aa: CASSSTELAKNIQYF

j_gene: TRBJ1-5
v_gene: TRBV10-1
d_gene: TRBD1
CDR3nt: TGCGCCAGAGACAGGGGTAGCAATCAGCCCCAGCATTTT
CDR3aa: CARDRGSNQPQHF

j_gene: TRBJ1-2
v_gene: TRBV7-2
d_gene: NA
CDR3nt: TGTGCCAGCAGCCCGGGACTAACCTATGGCTACACCTTC
CDR3aa: CASSPGLTYGYTF

j_gene: TRBJ1-1
v_gene: TRBV2
d_gene: NA
CDR3nt: TGTGCCAGCACTACAGCTGTGAACACTGAAGCTTTCTTT
CDR3aa: CASTTAVNTEAFF

j_gene: TRBJ1-1
v_gene: TRBV7-9
d_gene: TRBD1
CDR3nt: TGTGCCAGCAGCTGGACAGGGGACACTGAAGCTTTCTTT
CDR3aa: CASSWTGDTEAFF

j_gene: TRBJ2-3
v_gene: TRBV29-1
d_gene: NA
CDR3nt: TGCAGCGTTGATTGGACTACCACAGATACGCAGTATTTT
CDR3aa: CSVDWTTTDTQYF

j_gene: TRBJ2-1
v_gene: TRBV10-3
d_gene: TRBD2
CDR3nt: TGTGCCATCAGGACTAGCGGGGGCAACAATGAGCAGTTCTTC
CDR3aa: CAIRTSGGNNEQFF

j_gene: TRBJ2-5
v_gene: TRBV19
d_gene: TRBD2
CDR3nt: TGTGCCAGTAGTATGCTAGCGGGGCGGCAAGAGACCCAGTACTTC
CDR3aa: CASSMLAGRQETQYF

j_gene: TRBJ1-6
v_gene: TRBV7-8
d_gene: NA
CDR3nt: TGTGCCAGCAGCTTAGTCGGTCAAGGGAGCTCCTATAATTCACCCCTCCACTTT
CDR3aa: CASSLVGQGSSYNSPLHF

j_gene: TRBJ2-1
v_gene: TRBV13
d_gene: NA
CDR3nt: TGTGCCAGCAGCTCAGGCCGGGCCTACAATGAGCAGTTCTTC
CDR3aa: CASSSGRAYNEQFF

j_gene: TRBJ1-5
v_gene: TRBV18
d_gene: TRBD1
CDR3nt: TGTGTCAGCTCAGGGACAGCCAGCTTTGGCAATCAGCCCCAGCATTTT
CDR3aa: CVSSGTASFGNQPQHF

j_gene: TRBJ2-7
v_gene: TRBV20-1
d_gene: NA
CDR3nt: TGCAGTGCTAGCCAGGGTTACGAGCAGTACTTC
CDR3aa: CSASQGYEQYF

j_gene: TRBJ1-2
v_gene: TRBV30
d_gene: NA
CDR3nt: TGTGCCTGGGAGGGCAGGAGCTACACCTTC
CDR3aa: CAWEGRSYTF

j_gene: TRBJ1-1
v_gene: TRBV5-1
d_gene: NA
CDR3nt: TGCGCCAGCAGCGCACAGGGAGGGGACACTGAAGCTTTCTTT
CDR3aa: CASSAQGGDTEAFF